The sequence of this TCR beta chain was determined in a study of blood T cell repertoires in COVID-19 (dated by TCRdb to the early 2020s). Context from the whole study: Collaborator samples came from the United States, Italy and Spain and covered acute and convalescent phases of COVID-19. The prospective study material was composed of cDNA or gDNA derived from T cells, B-cell-depleted T cells, or PBMCs. Subjects who had been exposed to COVID-19, were actively infected with it, or had recovered from it provided the deeply sampled blood TCRbeta repertoires that made up the dataset. The repertoires were released in a freely available public database intended as a resource for research on the immune response to SARS-CoV-2. The samples were drawn from the first 160 participants of the ongoing ImmuneRACE study and from more than 1,000 subjects provided by 6 global collaborators. The sample metadata nearly always contained a de-identified subject ID, COVID-19 status, age in years and sex. HLA class I and class II types, where available, came from metadata supplied by the sample provider rather than from assay-based typing. The full study reports these points: How much clinical and demographic metadata was included differed by source and by participant, and the metadata was provided uncurated.

TCRbeta CDR3 regions were amplified from genomic DNA by means of the immunoSEQ Assay, a bias-controlled multiplex PCR. The published analysis was carried out like this. The number of nucleated cells in each sample was estimated by amplification of reference gene primers within the assay. To quantify the absolute abundance of each unique TCRbeta CDR3 rearrangement, sequence reads were collapsed and filtered. Productive Simpson clonality was computed per sample as the square root of Simpson's diversity index over productive rearrangements. In TCRdb, the immuneACCESS table is reduced to in-frame sequences with V and J assigned. These tables do not hold every clone; where another copy was compared, an unresolved V gene accounts for under half, and the others remain unexplained. The V and J calls and clone size were taken over from that table, and D and trimming were inferred from the DNA. For this sample there are approximately 180,000 clones; about 88% appear just once. The top ten clonotypes cover under 3% of the sample.

In the prospective study, participants were about 18 to 100 years old, resided in about 25 geographic areas of the United States, and were enrolled through a virtual design. In the prospective study, cohorts were assigned on the basis of participant-reported clinical history obtained from a screening survey and a study questionnaire. In the prospective study, mobile phlebotomists collected whole blood, serum and a nasopharyngeal or oropharyngeal swab from each participant. Participants in the prospective study had the option to provide additional blood draws and questionnaires over an approximately 2-month period. Before DNA extraction, prospective study blood samples were shipped either frozen or at room temperature. Deletion took 3 bases off V and 5 bases off J, with a span of 19 bases between the germline ends. Based on the germline V gene (reference sequence), the CDR1 and CDR2 sequences are LNHDA and SQIVND. The CDR3 covers 16 residues, taking in both the cysteine and the phenylalanine. Only CDR3 DNA is held: 48 bases, read in frame from base 1.

With regard to this clone: The clone's antigen remains unknown. No qualities accompany the bases; no much larger clone lies one base away.

Material: PBMCs or T cells enriched from blood (not recorded which). This TCR came from a woman in her thirties or forties with acute COVID-19. Rearrangement joined TRBV19 to TRBJ1-1, with no D gene named confidently. The CDR3 is CASSIVINGFGTEAFF. The sequenced DNA: TGTGCCAGTAGTATTGTTATTAACGGTTTCGGGACTGAAGCTTTCTTT.